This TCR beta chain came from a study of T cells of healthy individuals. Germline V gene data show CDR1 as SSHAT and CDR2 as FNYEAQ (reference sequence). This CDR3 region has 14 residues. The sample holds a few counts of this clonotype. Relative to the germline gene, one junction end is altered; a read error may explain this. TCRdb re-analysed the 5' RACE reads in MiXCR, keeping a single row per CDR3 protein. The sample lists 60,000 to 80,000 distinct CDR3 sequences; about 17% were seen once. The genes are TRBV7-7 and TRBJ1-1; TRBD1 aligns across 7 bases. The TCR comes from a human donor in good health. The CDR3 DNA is TGTGCTAGCAGCGTGAGACAGGGAAGAACTGAAGCTTTCTTT. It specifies CASSVRQGRTEAFF. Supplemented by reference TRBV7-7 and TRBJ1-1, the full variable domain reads GAGVSQSPRYKVTKRGQDVTLRCDPISSHATLYWYQQALGQGPEFLTYFNYEAQPDKSGLPSDRFSAERPEGSISTLTIQRTEQRDSAMYRCASSVRQGRTEAFFGQGTRLTVV.